The clone carrying this TCR beta chain was counted only a few times. The CDR3 runs to 14 residues. V lost 1 base and J lost 0, with 7 bases in between. Germline assignment: CDR1 SGHRS and CDR2 YFSETQ. The data originate from a study of Ad26.COV2.S vaccination and SARS-CoV-2 variants. As for treatment: some 19 received Ad26.COV2.S at low or high dose, single or two shots; 5 received placebo; per-sample allocation not given. Sample collection was performed on day 63 after the first vaccine or placebo injection. TCRdb's copy holds only in-frame clones and misses some; the assay was immunoSEQ multiplex PCR. This sample carries about 350,000 clones, 70% to 90% of them seen once, and the ten largest clones take 3.3%.

The specimen was peripheral blood, collected in a trial of Ad26.COV2.S vaccine versus placebo. The J gene is TRBJ1-1, the V gene TRBV5-1; maybe TRBD1 (5 bases). The source of this sequence is a person aged 18 to 59 who received the Ad26.COV2.S COVID-19 vaccine or a placebo. The CDR3 sequence is CASSLSGLNTEAFF. The DNA of the CDR3 is TGCGCCAGCAGCTTGTCGGGGCTGAACACTGAAGCTTTCTTT.